This paragraph reports one T cell receptor beta chain. This sample stems from a study of radiotherapy plus CTLA-4 blockade in lung cancer. The CDR3 sequence is 14 residues long. V lost 7 bases and J lost 4; bases outside the gene matches: 9. Germline V gene sequence: CDR1 SQVTM, CDR2 ANQGSEA. Assay: immunoSEQ multiplex PCR; the TCRdb copy retains only in-frame clones and omits some. Seen here are some 110,000 clones, 65% to 85% observed once, and the top ten hold 4.5% to 6.5%. The chain employs TRBV29-1 and TRBJ1-2; 10 positions agree with TRBD1. The TCR sequence derives from a human donor with non-small cell lung cancer who had a partial response to radiotherapy plus ipilimumab. Material: peripheral blood, obtained from a patient treated with radiotherapy plus ipilimumab. CDR3 residues: CSGGEGQGPYGYTF. The DNA of the CDR3 is TGCAGCGGGGGGGAGGGACAGGGGCCCTATGGCTACACCTTC.